One and the same sample provided the 13 T cell receptor beta chains below, sequenced in a study of cytomegalovirus exposure and HLA in healthy donors. The PCR used 60 Vbeta and 13 Jbeta primers. TCRdb's copy holds only in-frame clones and misses some; the assay was immunoSEQ multiplex PCR. The sample contains about 140,000 clones, 73% of which appear only once. The material sequenced was PBMCs. The source is a woman between 40 and 55 years old in good health and CMV-seronegative.

This clone was counted many times. The chain carries TRBV4-3 and TRBJ2-1; 7 bases align to TRBD2. Germline V lookup: CDR1 LGHNA, CDR2 YSLEER. V shed 0 bases and J 2 bases; nucleotides not matched to a gene: 4. The CDR3 is made up of 16 amino acids. CDR3 in DNA: TGCGCCAGCAGCCAAGATTGGGGGGGGGCCTACAATGAGCAGTTCTTC. Residues: CASSQDWGGAYNEQFF.

CDR3 DNA sequence: TGTGCCAGCAGCCCTCCCGGAGGCAGAAGCTATGGCTACACCTTC. This codes for CASSPPGGRSYGYTF. The chain uses TRBV9 and TRBJ1-2; no clear D. From germline, CDR1 is SGDLS and CDR2 YYNGEE. Trimming stripped 4 bases from V and 4 bases from J, with 17 bases between. CDR3 length: 15 amino acids. The whole variable domain, filled in from reference TRBV9 and TRBJ1-2, reads DSGVTQTPKHLITATGQRVTLRCSPRSGDLSVYWYQQSLDQGLQFLIQYYNGEERAKGNILERFSAQQFPDLHSELNLSSLELGDSALYFCASSPPGGRSYGYTFGSGTRLTVV.

V usage is TRBV7-6 and J usage is TRBJ2-7; 14 bases match TRBD2. Germline V lookup: CDR1 SGHVS, CDR2 FNYEAQ. The CDR3 totals 14 residues. The trim removed 5 bases at V and 6 bases at J, leaving 3 bases unmatched. The CDR3, as DNA: TGTGCCAGCAGCCAGGGGACTAGCGGGGGCGAGCAGTACTTC. Translating it yields CASSQGTSGGEQYF.

CDR3 DNA sequence: TGTGCCAGCGCTTTGGCCAGTGGCAATCAGCCCCAGCATTTT. Its translation: CASALASGNQPQHF. V is TRBV2 and J is TRBJ1-5, with D uncertain. Germline assignment: CDR1 SNHLY and CDR2 FYNNEI. V was pared by 8 bases and J by 2 bases, with 13 bases between. The length of the CDR3 is 14 residues.

Here the CDR3 DNA reads TGCGCCAGCAGCGTTGACAGAGTCGGTACTTCACCCCTCCACTTT. It encodes CASSVDRVGTSPLHF. The chain carries TRBV5-1 and TRBJ1-6; D perhaps matches TRBD1 (5 bases). The germline gives CDR1 SGHRS, CDR2 YFSETQ. The CDR3 runs to 15 residues. V shed 4 bases and J shed 9 bases, with 17 bases lying between them.

The CDR3 reads CSAKEAQGGTEAFF. Here the CDR3 DNA reads TGCAGCGCCAAAGAGGCGCAGGGTGGCACTGAAGCTTTCTTT. V and J are TRBV29-1 and TRBJ1-1; weak D call: TRBD1 (5 bases). The germline V gene has CDR1 SQVTM and CDR2 ANQGSEA. The CDR3 covers 14 residues. The V and J ends lost 7 bases and 4 bases respectively, with 19 bases between them.

The rearrangement joins TRBV5-5 to TRBJ1-1; TRBD1 is a possible D gene (6 bases). The CDR3 contains 16 residues. In germline, CDR1 is SGHKS, CDR2 YYEKEE (reference sequence). V lost 0 bases and J lost 3, with 15 bases in between. The DNA of the CDR3 is TGTGCCAGCAGCTTGGAGGCAGGGGATCGGTACACTGAAGCTTTCTTT. This translates into CASSLEAGDRYTEAFF. The full variable domain, completed using reference TRBV5-5 and TRBJ1-1, is DAGVTQSPTHLIKTRGQQVTLRCSPISGHKSVSWYQQVLGQGPQFIFQYYEKEERGRGNFPDRFSARQFPNYSSELNVNALLLGDSALYLCASSLEAGDRYTEAFFGQGTRLTVV.

This clone came up once. The genes are TRBV5-4 and TRBJ1-6, with TRBD1 identical over 7 bases. With V trimmed by 3 bases and J by 7 bases, 4 bases remained unmatched. Germline V gene lookup returns CDR1 SGHNT and CDR2 YYREEE (reference sequence). The CDR3 contains 14 residues. The CDR3 spells CASSYGTDNSPLHF. The CDR3 nucleotides are TGTGCCAGCAGCTACGGGACAGACAATTCACCCCTCCACTTT. Variable domain in full (rest from reference TRBV5-4 and TRBJ1-6): ETGVTQSPTHLIKTRGQQVTLRCSSQSGHNTVSWYQQALGQGPQFIFQYYREEENGRGNFPPRFSGLQFPNYSSELNVNALELDDSALYLCASSYGTDNSPLHFGNGTRLTVT.

The CDR3, as DNA: TGTGCCAGCAGCTTGCGACAGGGTAGCACAGATACGCAGTATTTT. Residues: CASSLRQGSTDTQYF. The chain couples TRBV5-6 to TRBJ2-3; TRBD1 matches at 7 bases. In germline, CDR1 is SGHDT, CDR2 YYEEEE. The CDR3 sequence is 15 residues long. Unmatched junction bases numbered 2, after V lost 1 base and J lost 0 bases.

This chain uses TRBV19 with TRBJ1-5; TRBD1 is a possible D gene (5 bases). This CDR3 has 16 residues. Deletions cut 3 bases from V and 1 base from J, with 13 bases between. The germline gives CDR1 LNHDA, CDR2 SQIVND (reference sequence). The CDR3 sequence: CASSIVQGWSNQPQHF. The CDR3 region has the DNA TGTGCCAGTAGTATCGTTCAGGGTTGGAGCAATCAGCCCCAGCATTTT.

The V call is TRBV9, the J call TRBJ1-1; D is possibly TRBD1 (5 bases). Germline V gene sequence: CDR1 SGDLS, CDR2 YYNGEE. The V gene lost 0 bases and the J gene lost 5 bases, with 14 bases spanning the gap. The CDR3 consists of 15 residues. The CDR3 protein is CASSVGGADRTEAFF. CDR3 nucleotides: TGTGCCAGCAGCGTAGGGGGCGCAGACCGAACTGAAGCTTTCTTT.

In its sample, this clone was seen once. This sequence joins TRBV28 and TRBJ1-2; D is unresolved. CDR3 length: 11 residues. Trimming left V 6 bases short and J 5 bases short, with 7 bases between. The germline V gene encodes CDR1 MDHEN and CDR2 SYDVKM. This CDR3 reads CASRSRYGYTF. DNA for the CDR3: TGTGCCAGCAGATCGAGATATGGCTACACCTTC.

The V call is TRBV10-3, the J call TRBJ2-6; the match to TRBD2 covers 9 bases. CDR3 length: 18 amino acids. Germline CDR1 ENHRY, CDR2 SYGVKD. The ends lost 2 bases at V and 4 bases at J; junction bases unmatched: 9. The chain's CDR3 is CAISETGSGGSGANVLTF. In DNA form, the CDR3 reads TGTGCCATCAGTGAGACTGGTAGCGGGGGCTCAGGGGCCAACGTCCTGACTTTC.